This T cell receptor beta chain appears in the sequencing data of a study of cytomegalovirus exposure and HLA in healthy donors. The repertoire was sequenced with immunoSEQ multiplex PCR; TCRdb's copy has only in-frame clones and lacks some. The sample lists about 110,000 clones, under 85% seen once, with about 3% in the top ten. CDR1 is SGDLS, CDR2 YYNGEE, per germline. The junction had 6 bases not matched to a gene; V was cut back by 0 bases and J by 9 bases. The CDR3 is 15 residues long. Study-wide results and limits: Most TCR sequences were seen very rarely across donors, but some public TCRs occurred in many. Cytomegalovirus status was reportedly diagnosed by the classifier with high specificity and sensitivity.

The table lists this clone with a count of one. What it binds is not known. This sequence joins TRBV9 and TRBJ1-6, with 7 positions matching TRBD1. This receptor was obtained from a woman between 18 and 29 years old in good health and CMV-seronegative. What was sequenced was PBMCs. The DNA of the CDR3 is TGTGCCAGCAGCGTAGGGACTGACAGGGTTTCACCCCTCCACTTT. This encodes CASSVGTDRVSPLHF. Together with reference TRBV9 and TRBJ1-6, the CDR3 gives the full variable domain: DSGVTQTPKHLITATGQRVTLRCSPRSGDLSVYWYQQSLDQGLQFLIQYYNGEERAKGNILERFSAQQFPDLHSELNLSSLELGDSALYFCASSVGTDRVSPLHFGNGTRLTVT.